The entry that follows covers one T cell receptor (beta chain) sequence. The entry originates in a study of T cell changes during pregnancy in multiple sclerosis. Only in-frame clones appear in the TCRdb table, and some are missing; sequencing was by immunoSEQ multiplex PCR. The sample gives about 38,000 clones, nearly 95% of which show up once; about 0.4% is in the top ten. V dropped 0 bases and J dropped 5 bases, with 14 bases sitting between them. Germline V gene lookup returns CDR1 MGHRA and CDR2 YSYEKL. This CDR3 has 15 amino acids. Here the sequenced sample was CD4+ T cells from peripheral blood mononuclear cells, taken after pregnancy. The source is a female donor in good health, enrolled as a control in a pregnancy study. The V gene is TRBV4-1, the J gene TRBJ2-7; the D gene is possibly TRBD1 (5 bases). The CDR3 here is CASSQEQSGNHEQYF. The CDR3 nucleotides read TGCGCCAGCAGCCAAGAGCAGTCAGGGAATCACGAGCAGTACTTC.